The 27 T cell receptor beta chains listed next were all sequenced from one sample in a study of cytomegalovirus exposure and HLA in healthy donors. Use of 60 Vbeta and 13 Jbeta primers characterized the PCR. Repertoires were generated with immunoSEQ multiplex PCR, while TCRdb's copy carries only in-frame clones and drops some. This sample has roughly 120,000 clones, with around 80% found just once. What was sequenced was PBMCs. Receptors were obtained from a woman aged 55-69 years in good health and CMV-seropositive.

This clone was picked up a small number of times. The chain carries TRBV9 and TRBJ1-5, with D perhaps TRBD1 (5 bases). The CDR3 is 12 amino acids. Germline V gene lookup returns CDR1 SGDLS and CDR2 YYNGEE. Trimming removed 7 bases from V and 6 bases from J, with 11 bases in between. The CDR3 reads CASGGVGQPQHF. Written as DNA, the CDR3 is TGTGCCAGCGGGGGGGTCGGTCAGCCCCAGCATTTT.

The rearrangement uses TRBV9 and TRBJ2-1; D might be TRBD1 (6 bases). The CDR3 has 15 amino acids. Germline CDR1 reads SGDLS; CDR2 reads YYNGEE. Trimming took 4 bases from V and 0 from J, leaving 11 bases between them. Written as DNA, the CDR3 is TGTGCCAGCAGCTTCCGGGACAACTCCTACAATGAGCAGTTCTTC. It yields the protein CASSFRDNSYNEQFF.

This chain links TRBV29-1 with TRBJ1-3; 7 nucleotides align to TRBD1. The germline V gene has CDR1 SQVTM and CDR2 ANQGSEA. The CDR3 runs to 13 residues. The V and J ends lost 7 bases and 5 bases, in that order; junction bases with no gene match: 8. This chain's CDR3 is CSAKTGSRNTIYF. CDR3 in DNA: TGCAGCGCTAAGACAGGGTCCAGAAACACCATATATTTT.

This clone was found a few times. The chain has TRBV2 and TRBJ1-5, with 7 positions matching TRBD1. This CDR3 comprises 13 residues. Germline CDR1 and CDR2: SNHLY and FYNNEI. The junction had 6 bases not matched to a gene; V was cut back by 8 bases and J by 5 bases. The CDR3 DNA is TGTGCCAGCTCGAGGACAGGTGATCAGCCCCAGCATTTT. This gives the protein CASSRTGDQPQHF.

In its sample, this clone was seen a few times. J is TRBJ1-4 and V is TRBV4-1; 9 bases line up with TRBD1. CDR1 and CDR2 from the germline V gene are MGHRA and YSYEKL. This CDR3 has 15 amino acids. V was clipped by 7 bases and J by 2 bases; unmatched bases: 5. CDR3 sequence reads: CASTGTGSTNEKLFF. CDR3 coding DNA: TGCGCCAGCACCGGGACAGGGAGCACTAATGAAAAACTGTTTTTT.

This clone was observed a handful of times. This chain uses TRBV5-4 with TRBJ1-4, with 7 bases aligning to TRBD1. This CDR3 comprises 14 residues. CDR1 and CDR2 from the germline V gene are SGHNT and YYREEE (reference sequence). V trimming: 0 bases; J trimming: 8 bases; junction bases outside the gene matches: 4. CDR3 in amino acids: CASSLGVDREKLFF. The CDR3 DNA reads TGTGCCAGCAGCTTGGGAGTGGACAGGGAAAAACTGTTTTTT.

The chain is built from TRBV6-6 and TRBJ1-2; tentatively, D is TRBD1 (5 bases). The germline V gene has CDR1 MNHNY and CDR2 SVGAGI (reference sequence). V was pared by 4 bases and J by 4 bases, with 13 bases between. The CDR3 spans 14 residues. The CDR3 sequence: CASSSGPGVYGYTF. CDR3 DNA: TGTGCCAGCAGTTCGGGACCGGGGGTCTATGGCTACACCTTC.

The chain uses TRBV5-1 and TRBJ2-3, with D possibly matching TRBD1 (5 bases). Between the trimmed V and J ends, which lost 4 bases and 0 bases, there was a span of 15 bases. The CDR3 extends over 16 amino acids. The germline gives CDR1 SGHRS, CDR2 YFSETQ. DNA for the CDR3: TGCGCCAGCAGCATCCAGGGTTCCACTAGCACAGATACGCAGTATTTT. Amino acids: CASSIQGSTSTDTQYF.

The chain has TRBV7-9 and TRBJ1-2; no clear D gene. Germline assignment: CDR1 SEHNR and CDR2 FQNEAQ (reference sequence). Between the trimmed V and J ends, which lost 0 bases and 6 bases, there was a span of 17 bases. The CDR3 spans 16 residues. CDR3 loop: CASSLAQAFVRDGYTF. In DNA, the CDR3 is TGTGCCAGCAGCTTAGCGCAGGCCTTCGTGCGGGATGGCTACACCTTC.

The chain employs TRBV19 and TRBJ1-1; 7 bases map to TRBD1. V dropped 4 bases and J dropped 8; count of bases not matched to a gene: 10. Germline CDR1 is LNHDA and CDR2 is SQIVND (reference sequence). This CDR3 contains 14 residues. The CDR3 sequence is CASSNRQGWVEAFF. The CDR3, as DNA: TGTGCCAGTAGTAATAGACAGGGTTGGGTGGAAGCTTTCTTT. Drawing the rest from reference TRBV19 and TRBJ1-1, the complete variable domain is DGGITQSPKYLFRKEGQNVTLSCEQNLNHDAMYWYRQDPGQGLRLIYYSQIVNDFQKGDIAEGYSVSREKKESFPLTVTSAQKNPTAFYLCASSNRQGWVEAFFGQGTRLTVV.

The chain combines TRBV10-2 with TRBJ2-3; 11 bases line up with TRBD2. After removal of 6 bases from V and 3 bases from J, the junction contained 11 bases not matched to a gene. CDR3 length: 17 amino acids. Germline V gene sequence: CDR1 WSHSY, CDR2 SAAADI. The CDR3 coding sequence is TGCGCCAGCAGGCTCTTAGCGGGAGGGCTGGTAACAGATACGCAGTATTTT. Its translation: CASRLLAGGLVTDTQYF.

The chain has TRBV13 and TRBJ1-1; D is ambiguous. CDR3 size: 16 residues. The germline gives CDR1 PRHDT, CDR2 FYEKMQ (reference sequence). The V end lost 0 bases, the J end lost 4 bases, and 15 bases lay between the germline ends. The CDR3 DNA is TGTGCCAGCAGCTTAGGCGGGGTGGGAGGTCCCACTGAAGCTTTCTTT. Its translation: CASSLGGVGGPTEAFF.

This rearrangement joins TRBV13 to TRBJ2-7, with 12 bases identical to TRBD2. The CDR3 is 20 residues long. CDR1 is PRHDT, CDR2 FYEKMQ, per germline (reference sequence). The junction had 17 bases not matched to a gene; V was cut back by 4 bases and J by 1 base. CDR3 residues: CASSYGEASGRAVASYEQYF. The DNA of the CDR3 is TGTGCCAGCAGCTACGGGGAGGCTAGCGGGAGGGCCGTGGCGTCCTACGAGCAGTACTTC.

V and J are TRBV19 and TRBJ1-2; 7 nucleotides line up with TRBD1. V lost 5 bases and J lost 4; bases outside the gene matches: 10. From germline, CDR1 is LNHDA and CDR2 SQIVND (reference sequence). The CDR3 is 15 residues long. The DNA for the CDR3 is TGTGCCAGTAGTGGTTCCTCGGGACAGATCTATGGCTACACCTTC. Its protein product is CASSGSSGQIYGYTF.

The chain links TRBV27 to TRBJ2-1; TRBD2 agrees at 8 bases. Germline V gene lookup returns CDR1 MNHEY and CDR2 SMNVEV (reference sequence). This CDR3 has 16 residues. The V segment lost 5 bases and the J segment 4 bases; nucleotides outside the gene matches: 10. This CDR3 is CASSGGLVRFYNEQFF. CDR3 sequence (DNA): TGTGCCAGCAGTGGGGGACTAGTTAGATTTTACAATGAGCAGTTCTTC.

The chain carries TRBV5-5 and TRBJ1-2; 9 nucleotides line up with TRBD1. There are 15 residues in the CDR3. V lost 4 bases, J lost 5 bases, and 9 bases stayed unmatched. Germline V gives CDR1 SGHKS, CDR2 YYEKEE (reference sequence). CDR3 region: CASSPNRGRGYGYTF. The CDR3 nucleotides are TGTGCCAGCAGCCCAAACAGGGGGCGGGGGTATGGCTACACCTTC.

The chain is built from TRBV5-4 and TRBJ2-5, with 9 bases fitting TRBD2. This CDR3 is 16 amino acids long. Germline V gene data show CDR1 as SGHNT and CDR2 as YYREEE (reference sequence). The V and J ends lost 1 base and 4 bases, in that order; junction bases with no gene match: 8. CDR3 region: CASSLKAASGTETQYF. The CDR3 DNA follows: TGTGCCAGCAGCTTGAAGGCGGCTAGCGGGACAGAGACCCAGTACTTC.

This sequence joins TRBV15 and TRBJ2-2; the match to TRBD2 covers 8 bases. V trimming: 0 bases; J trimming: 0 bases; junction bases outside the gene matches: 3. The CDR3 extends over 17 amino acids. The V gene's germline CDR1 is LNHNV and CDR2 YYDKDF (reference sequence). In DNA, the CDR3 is TGTGCCACCAGCAGAGACTTAGCGGGGCCGAACACCGGGGAGCTGTTTTTT. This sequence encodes CATSRDLAGPNTGELFF.

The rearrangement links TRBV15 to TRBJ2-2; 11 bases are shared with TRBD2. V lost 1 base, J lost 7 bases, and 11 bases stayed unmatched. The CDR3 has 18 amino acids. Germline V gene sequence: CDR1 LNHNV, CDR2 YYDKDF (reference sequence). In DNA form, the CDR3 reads TGTGCCACCAGCAGAGGTACCATTAGCGGGAGGGCCGGCGGGGAGCTGTTTTTT. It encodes CATSRGTISGRAGGELFF.

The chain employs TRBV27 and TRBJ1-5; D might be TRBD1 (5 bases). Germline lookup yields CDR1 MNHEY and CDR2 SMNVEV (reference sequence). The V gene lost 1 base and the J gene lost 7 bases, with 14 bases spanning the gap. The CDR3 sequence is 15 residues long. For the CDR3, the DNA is TGTGCCAGCAGTTTATGGGGGGTTTCAGGCCAGCCCCAGCATTTT. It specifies CASSLWGVSGQPQHF.

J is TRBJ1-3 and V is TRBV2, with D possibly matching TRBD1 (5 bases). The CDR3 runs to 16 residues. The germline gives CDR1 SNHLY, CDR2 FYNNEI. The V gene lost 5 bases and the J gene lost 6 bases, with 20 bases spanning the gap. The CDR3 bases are TGTGCCAGCAGTTCGGGACTCCCGGGCCTCCAAAACACCATATATTTT. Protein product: CASSSGLPGLQNTIYF.

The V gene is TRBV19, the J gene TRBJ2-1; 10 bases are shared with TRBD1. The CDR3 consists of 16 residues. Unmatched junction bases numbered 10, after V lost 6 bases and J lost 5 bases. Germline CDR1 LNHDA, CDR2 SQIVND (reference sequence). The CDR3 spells CASRTGQGGYNNEQFF. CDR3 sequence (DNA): TGTGCCAGTAGAACCGGACAGGGGGGTTATAACAATGAGCAGTTCTTC. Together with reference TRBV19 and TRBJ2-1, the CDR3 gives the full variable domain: DGGITQSPKYLFRKEGQNVTLSCEQNLNHDAMYWYRQDPGQGLRLIYYSQIVNDFQKGDIAEGYSVSREKKESFPLTVTSAQKNPTAFYLCASRTGQGGYNNEQFFGPGTRLTVL.

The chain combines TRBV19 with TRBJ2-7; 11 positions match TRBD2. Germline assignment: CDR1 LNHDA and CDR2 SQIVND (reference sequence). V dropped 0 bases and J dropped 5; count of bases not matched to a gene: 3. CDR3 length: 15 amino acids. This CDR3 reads CASSIELAGANEQYF. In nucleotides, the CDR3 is TGTGCCAGTAGTATAGAACTAGCGGGAGCTAACGAGCAGTACTTC.

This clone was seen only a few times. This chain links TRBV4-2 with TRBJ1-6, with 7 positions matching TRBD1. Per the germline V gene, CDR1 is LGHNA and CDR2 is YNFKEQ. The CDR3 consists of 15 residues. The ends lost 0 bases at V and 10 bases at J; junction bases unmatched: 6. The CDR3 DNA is TGTGCCAGCAGCCAAGAGGCCAGGGGGAACTCACCCCTCCACTTT. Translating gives CASSQEARGNSPLHF.

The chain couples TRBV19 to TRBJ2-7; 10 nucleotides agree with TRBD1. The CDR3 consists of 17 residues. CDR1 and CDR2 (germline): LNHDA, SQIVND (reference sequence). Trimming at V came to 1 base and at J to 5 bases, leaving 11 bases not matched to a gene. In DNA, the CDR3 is TGTGCCAGTAGTATAGTCATTTGGGGACAGGGGATCAACGAGCAGTACTTC. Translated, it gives CASSIVIWGQGINEQYF. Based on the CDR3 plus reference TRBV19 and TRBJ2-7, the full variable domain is DGGITQSPKYLFRKEGQNVTLSCEQNLNHDAMYWYRQDPGQGLRLIYYSQIVNDFQKGDIAEGYSVSREKKESFPLTVTSAQKNPTAFYLCASSIVIWGQGINEQYFGPGTRLTVT.

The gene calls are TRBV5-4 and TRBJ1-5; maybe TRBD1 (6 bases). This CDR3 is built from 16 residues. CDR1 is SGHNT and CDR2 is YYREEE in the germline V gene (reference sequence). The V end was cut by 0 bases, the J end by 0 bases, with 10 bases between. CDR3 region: CASSLDGQFSNQPQHF. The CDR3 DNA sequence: TGTGCCAGCAGCTTGGATGGACAGTTTAGCAATCAGCCCCAGCATTTT.

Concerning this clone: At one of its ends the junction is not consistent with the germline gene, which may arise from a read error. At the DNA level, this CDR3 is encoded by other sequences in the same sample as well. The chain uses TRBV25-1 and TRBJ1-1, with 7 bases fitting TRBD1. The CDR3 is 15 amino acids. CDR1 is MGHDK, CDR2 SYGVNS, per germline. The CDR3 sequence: CASSEVRTGNTEAFF. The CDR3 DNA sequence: TGTGCCAGCAGTGAAGTACGGACAGGCAACACCGAAGCTTTCTTT.